Shown below are 5 T cell receptor beta chains from a single sample sequenced in a study of response to subunit inactivated influenza vaccine. TCRdb called the RT-PCR reads again in MiXCR, with one record for every CDR3 protein. The sample consists of hundreds of thousands of distinct CDR3 sequences, 7.6% of them appearing once. The sequencing here drew on PBMCs from blood, taken around 25 months after vaccination. Every receptor here comes from a man aged 45-69 years who received an inactivated influenza vaccine.

This clonotype was seen at least ten times. V is TRBV11-2 and J is TRBJ2-1; 7 bases agree with TRBD2. The CDR3 totals 18 residues. Trimming cost V 5 bases and J 0 bases; bases outside gene matches: 13. Looked up from germline, CDR1 is SGHAT and CDR2 is FQNNGV. This CDR3 reads CASSQTSLLLNSYNEQFF. As DNA, the CDR3 is TGTGCCAGCAGCCAGACTAGCTTACTCCTGAACTCCTACAATGAGCAGTTCTTC.

V is TRBV27 and J is TRBJ2-1; unclear D gene. The CDR3 has 14 amino acids. V was cut by 3 bases and J by 5 bases, with 11 bases left in between. Germline V lookup: CDR1 MNHEY, CDR2 SMNVEV (reference sequence). The CDR3 region has the DNA TGTGCCAGCAGTTTCCGCCTAGGTAACAATGAGCAGTTCTTC. Protein sequence: CASSFRLGNNEQFF.

The table lists this clonotype with many counts. The V gene is TRBV5-1, the J gene TRBJ2-1, with 10 bases matching TRBD2. In germline, CDR1 is SGHRS, CDR2 YFSETQ. This CDR3 region has 14 residues. The V and J ends lost 5 bases and 8 bases, in that order; junction bases with no gene match: 7. Here the CDR3 reads CASRASGSLDEQFF. CDR3 sequence (DNA): TGCGCCAGCAGGGCTAGCGGGAGTTTAGATGAGCAGTTCTTC.

CDR3 amino acids: CASSSTGTGEEQFF. The CDR3 bases are TGTGCCAGCAGTTCCACCGGGACAGGAGAAGAGCAGTTCTTC. The gene calls are TRBV28 and TRBJ2-1, with 8 bases that match TRBD1. V lost 4 bases, J lost 10 bases, and 9 bases stayed unmatched. Per germline, CDR1 MDHEN and CDR2 SYDVKM. The CDR3 loop spans 14 amino acids. Full variable domain (outside the CDR3, taken from reference TRBV28 and TRBJ2-1): DVKVTQSSRYLVKRTGEKVFLECVQDMDHENMFWYRQDPGLGLRLIYFSYDVKMKEKGDIPEGYSVSREKKERFSLILESASTNQTSMYLCASSSTGTGEEQFFGPGTRLTVL.

The gene calls are TRBV12-3 or TRBV12-4 and TRBJ1-2; no clear D gene. V was clipped by 4 bases and J by 2 bases, with 14 bases between them. CDR3 length: 15 amino acids. The CDR3 DNA sequence: TGTGCCAGCAGTTCCCACGCACGAACCAACTATGGCTACACCTTC. Translating it yields CASSSHARTNYGYTF.